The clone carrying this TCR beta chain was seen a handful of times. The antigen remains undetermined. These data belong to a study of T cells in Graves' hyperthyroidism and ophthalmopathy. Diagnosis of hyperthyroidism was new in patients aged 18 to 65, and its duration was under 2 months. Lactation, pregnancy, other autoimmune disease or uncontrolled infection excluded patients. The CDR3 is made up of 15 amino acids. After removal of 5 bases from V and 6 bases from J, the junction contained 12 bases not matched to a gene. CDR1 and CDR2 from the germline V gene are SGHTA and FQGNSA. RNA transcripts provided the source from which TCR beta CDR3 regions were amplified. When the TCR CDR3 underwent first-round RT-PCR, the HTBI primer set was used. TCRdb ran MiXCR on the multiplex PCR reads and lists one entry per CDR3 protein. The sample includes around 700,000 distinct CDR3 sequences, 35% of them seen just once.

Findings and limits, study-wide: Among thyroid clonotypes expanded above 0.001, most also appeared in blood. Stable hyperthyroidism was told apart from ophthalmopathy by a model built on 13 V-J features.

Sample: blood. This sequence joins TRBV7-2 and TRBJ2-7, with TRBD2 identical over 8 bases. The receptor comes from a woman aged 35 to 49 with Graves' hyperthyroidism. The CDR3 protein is CASSKQRGGVGEQYF. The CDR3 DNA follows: TGTGCCAGCAGCAAACAACGGGGGGGTGTGGGCGAGCAGTACTTC.